The 5 T cell receptor beta chains in this list originate from one sample, sequenced in a study of blood T cell repertoires in COVID-19. The assay was immunoSEQ multiplex PCR, and TCRdb's table has in-frame clones only and misses some. The sample shows 350,000 to 400,000 clones, roughly 90% of them seen only once. Material for sequencing was PBMCs or T cells enriched from blood (not recorded which). The receptors originated from a young woman with acute COVID-19.

The V and J genes are TRBV6-2 or TRBV6-3 and TRBJ1-2; TRBD1 might be the D (6 bases). The germline CDR1 and CDR2 sequences are MNHEY and SVGEGT. The CDR3 is 15 residues long. V lost 2 bases to trimming and J lost 8 bases, with 18 bases between them. CDR3 DNA: TGTGCCAGCAGTTACCTTCCTGGACAGTCTTGGGGCTACACCTTC. Translated, it gives CASSYLPGQSWGYTF.

The chain has TRBV4-1 and TRBJ2-3; no clear D. CDR3 length equals 15 residues. V was shortened by 0 bases and J by 6 bases, with 13 bases between the two germline ends. Per germline, CDR1 MGHRA and CDR2 YSYEKL. In DNA form, the CDR3 reads TGCGCCAGCAGCCAAGAGCGGAGAAACGGCGATACGCAGTATTTT. Its translation: CASSQERRNGDTQYF.

This chain joins TRBV24-1 and TRBJ2-3; 13 nucleotides align to TRBD2. The CDR3 sequence is 18 residues long. CDR1 KGHDR and CDR2 SFDVKD come from the germline V gene. The junction had 10 bases not matched to a gene; V was cut back by 5 bases and J by 3 bases. In DNA form, the CDR3 reads TGTGCCACCAGTGGTCGGAGCGGACTAGCGGGGGTTACAGATACGCAGTATTTT. Translation: CATSGRSGLAGVTDTQYF.

The V gene is TRBV9, the J gene TRBJ2-1; TRBD1 agrees at 9 bases. Germline V gene sequence: CDR1 SGDLS, CDR2 YYNGEE. Losses at the gene ends were 0 bases for V and 5 bases for J; bases not matched to a gene: 9. The CDR3 consists of 17 residues. The CDR3 coding sequence is TGTGCCAGCAGCGTAGGGTGGTGGGGACAGGGTCACAATGAGCAGTTCTTC. Protein product: CASSVGWWGQGHNEQFF.

This clone was recorded once. The CDR3 loop is CASSAGTGLQPQHF. The CDR3 nucleotides are TGTGCCAGCAGCGCCGGGACAGGGCTTCAGCCCCAGCATTTT. This chain connects TRBV9 to TRBJ1-5, with 9 bases matching TRBD1. Per the germline V gene, CDR1 is SGDLS and CDR2 is YYNGEE. The CDR3 has 14 residues. Trimming at V came to 3 bases and at J to 6 bases, leaving 4 bases not matched to a gene. Looking up the rest from reference TRBV9 and TRBJ1-5 gives the full variable domain: DSGVTQTPKHLITATGQRVTLRCSPRSGDLSVYWYQQSLDQGLQFLIQYYNGEERAKGNILERFSAQQFPDLHSELNLSSLELGDSALYFCASSAGTGLQPQHFGDGTRLSIL.